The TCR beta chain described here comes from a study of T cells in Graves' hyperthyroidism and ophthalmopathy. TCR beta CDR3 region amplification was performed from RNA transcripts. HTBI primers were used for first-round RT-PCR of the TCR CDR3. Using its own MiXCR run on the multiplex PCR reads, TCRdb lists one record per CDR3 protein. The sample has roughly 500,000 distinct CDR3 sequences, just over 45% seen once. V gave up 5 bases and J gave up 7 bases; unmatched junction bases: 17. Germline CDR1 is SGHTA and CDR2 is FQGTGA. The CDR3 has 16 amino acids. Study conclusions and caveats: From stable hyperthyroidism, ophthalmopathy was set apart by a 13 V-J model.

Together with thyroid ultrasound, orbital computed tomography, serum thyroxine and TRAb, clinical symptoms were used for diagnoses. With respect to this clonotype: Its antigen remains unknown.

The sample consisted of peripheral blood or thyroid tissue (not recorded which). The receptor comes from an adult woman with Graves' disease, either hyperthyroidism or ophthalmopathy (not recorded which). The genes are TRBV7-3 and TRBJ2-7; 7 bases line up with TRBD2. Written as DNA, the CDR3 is TGTGCCAGCAGCCATAGAGGCGGCGGGAGTTACAATGAGCAGTACTTC. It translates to CASSHRGGGSYNEQYF.